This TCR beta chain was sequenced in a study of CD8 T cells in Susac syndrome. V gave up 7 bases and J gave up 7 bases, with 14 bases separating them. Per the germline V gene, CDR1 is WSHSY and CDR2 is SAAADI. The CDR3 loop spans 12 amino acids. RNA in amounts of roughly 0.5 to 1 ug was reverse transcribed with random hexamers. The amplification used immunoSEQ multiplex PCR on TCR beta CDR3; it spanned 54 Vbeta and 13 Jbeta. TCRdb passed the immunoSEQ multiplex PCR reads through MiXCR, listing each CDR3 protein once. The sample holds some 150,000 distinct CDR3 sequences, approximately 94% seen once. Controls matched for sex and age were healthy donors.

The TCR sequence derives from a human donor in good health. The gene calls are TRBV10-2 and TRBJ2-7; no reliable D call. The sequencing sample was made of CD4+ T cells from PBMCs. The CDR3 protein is CASIGPKWEQYF. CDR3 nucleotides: TGCGCCAGCATTGGACCAAAATGGGAGCAGTACTTC.